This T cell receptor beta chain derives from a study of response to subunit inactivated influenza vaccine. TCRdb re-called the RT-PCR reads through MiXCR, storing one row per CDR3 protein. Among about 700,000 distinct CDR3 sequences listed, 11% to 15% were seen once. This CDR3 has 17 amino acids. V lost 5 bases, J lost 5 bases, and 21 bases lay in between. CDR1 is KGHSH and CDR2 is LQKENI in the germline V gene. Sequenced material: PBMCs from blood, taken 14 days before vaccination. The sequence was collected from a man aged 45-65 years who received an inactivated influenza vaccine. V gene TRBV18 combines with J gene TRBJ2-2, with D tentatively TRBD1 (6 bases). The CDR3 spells CASSTGTPLIGTGELFF. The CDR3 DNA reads TGTGCCAGCTCAACGGGGACACCCCTTATCGGGACCGGGGAGCTGTTTTTT.